This T cell receptor (beta chain) was sequenced in a study of T cells expressing NK-cell markers. Study-level findings and limits: A handful of donors likewise had their CD3+CD56-NKG2C+ fraction led by these clonotypes. Of the CD8+ T cell pool in roughly 6 donors, roughly 1.0-8% was accounted for by dominant NKG2C+ clonotypes.

Per germline, CDR1 GTSNPN and CDR2 SVGIG (reference sequence). The CDR3 is 15 amino acids. Regarding this clonotype: Its antigen is unidentified.

After re-calling the 5' RACE reads, TCRdb lists one entry per CDR3 protein, DNA absent. Its table records almost 450,000 distinct CDR3 sequences. The source is a woman between 18 and 75 years old in good health. The sequenced material came from blood T cells: a sorted CD56 or NKG2C T cell subset, CD4+ or CD8+ T cells, or bulk PBMC T cells (not recorded which). The chain couples TRBV30 to TRBJ2-4; TCRdb lists TRBD1, though no DNA is available to test this call. CDR3 amino acids: CAWSGGGTIGNIQYF. The entire variable domain, with the rest obtained from reference TRBV30 and TRBJ2-4, is as follows: SQTIHQWPATLVQPVGSPLSLECTVEGTSNPNLYWYRQAAGRGLQLLFYSVGIGQISSEVPQNLSASRPQDRQFILSSKKLLLSDSGFYLCAWSGGGTIGNIQYFGAGTRLSVL.